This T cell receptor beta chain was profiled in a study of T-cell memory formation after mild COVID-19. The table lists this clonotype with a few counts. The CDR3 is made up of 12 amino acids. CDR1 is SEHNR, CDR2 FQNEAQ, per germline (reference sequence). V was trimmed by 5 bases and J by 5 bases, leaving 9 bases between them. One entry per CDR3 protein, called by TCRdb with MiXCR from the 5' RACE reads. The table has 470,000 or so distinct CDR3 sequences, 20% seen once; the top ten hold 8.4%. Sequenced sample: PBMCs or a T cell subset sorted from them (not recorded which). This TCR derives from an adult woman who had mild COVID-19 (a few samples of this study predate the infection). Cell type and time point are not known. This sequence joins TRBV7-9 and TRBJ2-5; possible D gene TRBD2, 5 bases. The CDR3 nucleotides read TGTGCCAGCAGCGGGAGAGCTGAGACCCAGTACTTC. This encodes CASSGRAETQYF. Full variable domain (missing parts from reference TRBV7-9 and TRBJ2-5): DTGVSQNPRHKITKRGQNVTFRCDPISEHNRLYWYRQTLGQGPEFLTYFQNEAQLEKSRLLSDRFSAERPKGSFSTLEIQRTEQGDSAMYLCASSGRAETQYFGPGTRLLVL.